Below, 16 T cell receptor beta chains from the same sample are listed, as sequenced in a study of OX40 agonist ivuxolimab in advanced cancers. TCRdb's table, derived via immunoSEQ multiplex PCR, lists solely in-frame clones and lacks some. Among about 68,000 clones, around 80% were seen once, and the ten largest hold around 1.6%. This sample comprised CD4+ or CD8+ T cells sorted from blood, obtained in a trial of the OX40 agonist ivuxolimab. The receptors were gathered from an adult with an advanced solid tumor such as melanoma, head and neck, liver or kidney cancer.

The V gene is TRBV15, the J gene TRBJ2-5; maybe TRBD2 (5 bases). V gave up 3 bases and J gave up 5 bases, with 13 bases separating them. CDR1 LNHNV and CDR2 YYDKDF come from the germline V gene (reference sequence). This CDR3 comprises 14 residues. The CDR3 spells CATSRGGSGETQYF. The CDR3 DNA reads as TGTGCCACCAGCAGGGGCGGTTCGGGGGAGACCCAGTACTTC.

V is TRBV6-1 and J is TRBJ2-7, with 7 bases aligning to TRBD1. The CDR3 totals 16 residues. The junction had 11 bases not matched to a gene; V was cut back by 3 bases and J by 3 bases. Germline CDR1 reads MNHNS; CDR2 reads SASEGT. The CDR3 sequence is CASSDPLRTGSYEQYF. CDR3 nucleotides: TGTGCCAGCAGTGACCCCCTGCGGACAGGAAGCTACGAGCAGTACTTC.

The chain carries TRBV6-6 and TRBJ2-7; 8 bases are a match to TRBD1. V was clipped by 4 bases and J by 5 bases; unmatched bases: 10. This CDR3 has 15 residues. Germline CDR1 is MNHNY and CDR2 is SVGAGI (reference sequence). Here the CDR3 reads CASSSPRTGFHEQYF. DNA for the CDR3: TGTGCCAGCAGTTCCCCCCGGACAGGGTTCCACGAGCAGTACTTC.

Note on this clone: This sample includes further DNA sequences coding for the same CDR3. The V call is TRBV5-1, the J call TRBJ1-1; the D is unclear. The CDR3 runs 14 residues. The germline CDR1 and CDR2 sequences are SGHRS and YFSETQ. V shed 0 bases and J shed 2 bases, with 8 bases lying between them. The DNA for the CDR3 is TGCGCCAGCAGCTTGGGACACACTAACACTGAAGCTTTCTTT. This codes for CASSLGHTNTEAFF.

CDR3 amino acids: CASSRGGDRSNTIYF. The CDR3 DNA reads as TGCGCCAGCTCCCGAGGAGGGGACAGGTCAAACACCATATATTTT. The V call is TRBV5-1, the J call TRBJ1-3; 8 nucleotides align to TRBD1. After removal of 7 bases from V and 6 bases from J, the junction contained 12 bases not matched to a gene. Germline values: CDR1 SGHRS, CDR2 YFSETQ. The CDR3 runs 15 residues. Based on the CDR3 plus reference TRBV5-1 and TRBJ1-3, the full variable domain is KAGVTQTPRYLIKTRGQQVTLSCSPISGHRSVSWYQQTPGQGLQFLFEYFSETQRNKGNFPGRFSGRQFSNSRSEMNVSTLELGDSALYLCASSRGGDRSNTIYFGEGSWLTVV.

In this sample, this clone turned up once. The chain combines TRBV4-1 with TRBJ2-7; D gene ambiguous. The V gene's germline CDR1 is MGHRA and CDR2 YSYEKL. The V end lost 0 bases, the J end lost 3 bases, and 6 bases lay between the germline ends. This CDR3 is built from 13 residues. CDR3 protein: CASSQDPFYEQYF. In DNA, the CDR3 is TGCGCCAGCAGCCAAGATCCCTTCTACGAGCAGTACTTC.

This rearrangement joins TRBV4-3 to TRBJ2-7, with a tentative D call TRBD2 (5 bases). CDR3 size: 13 residues. Per the germline V gene, CDR1 is LGHNA and CDR2 is YSLEER. Trimming stripped 0 bases from V and 7 bases from J, with 10 bases between. In DNA, the CDR3 is TGCGCCAGCAGCCAAGAGGCTCGGAGGGAGCAGTACTTC. Translating it yields CASSQEARREQYF.

The rearrangement links TRBV7-2 to TRBJ2-4; TRBD2 might be the D (5 bases). The length of the CDR3 is 14 residues. Germline CDR1 reads SGHTA; CDR2 reads FQGNSA. Trimming left V 1 base short and J 8 bases short, with 12 bases between. The CDR3 spells CASSLVGPGDIQYF. In DNA form, the CDR3 reads TGTGCCAGCAGCTTAGTGGGCCCCGGGGACATTCAGTACTTC.

This clone was seen only once. This chain joins TRBV28 and TRBJ1-3; the D is unclear. Germline V gene data show CDR1 as MDHEN and CDR2 as SYDVKM. Trimming removed 6 bases from V and 0 bases from J, with 3 bases in between. The CDR3 length is 12 residues. The CDR3 is CASRVSGNTIYF. The CDR3 region has the DNA TGTGCCAGCAGGGTCTCTGGAAACACCATATATTTT.

CDR3 nucleotide sequence: TGTGCCTGGAGTGCCCTCAGGGAGGGGCCCCAGCATTTT. It yields the protein CAWSALREGPQHF. The V call is TRBV30, the J call TRBJ1-5; weak D call: TRBD1 (5 bases). From germline, CDR1 is GTSNPN and CDR2 SVGIG (reference sequence). The length of the CDR3 is 13 residues. V lost 1 base and J 9 bases, leaving 13 bases between the germline ends. Supplemented by reference TRBV30 and TRBJ1-5, the full variable domain reads SQTIHQWPATLVQPVGSPLSLECTVEGTSNPNLYWYRQAAGRGLQLLFYSVGIGQISSEVPQNLSASRPQDRQFILSSKKLLLSDSGFYLCAWSALREGPQHFGDGTRLSIL.

The chain joins TRBV10-3 to TRBJ1-3; D is unresolved. The CDR3 extends over 13 amino acids. Germline CDR1 and CDR2: ENHRY and SYGVKD. The V and J ends lost 8 bases and 4 bases respectively, with 12 bases between them. The CDR3 DNA sequence: TGTGCCATCCGTGGGGAGGCAGGAAACACCATATATTTT. It is translated as CAIRGEAGNTIYF.

The gene calls are TRBV28 and TRBJ1-5; 7 bases fit TRBD1. The trim removed 6 bases at V and 3 bases at J, leaving 5 bases unmatched. Germline V gene data show CDR1 as MDHEN and CDR2 as SYDVKM. This CDR3 comprises 14 residues. CDR3 region: CASRNDRVNQPQHF. The CDR3 DNA is TGTGCCAGCAGGAACGACAGGGTCAATCAGCCCCAGCATTTT. Full variable domain (remainder filled in from reference TRBV28 and TRBJ1-5): DVKVTQSSRYLVKRTGEKVFLECVQDMDHENMFWYRQDPGLGLRLIYFSYDVKMKEKGDIPEGYSVSREKKERFSLILESASTNQTSMYLCASRNDRVNQPQHFGDGTRLSIL.

V is TRBV19 and J is TRBJ1-1, with 7 positions matching TRBD1. V was clipped by 6 bases and J by 0 bases; unmatched bases: 4. The CDR3 is 14 residues long. Germline-derived CDR1 and CDR2 are LNHDA and SQIVND (reference sequence). CDR3 coding DNA: TGTGCCAGTAGCCCACAGGGGATGAACACTGAAGCTTTCTTT. Translation: CASSPQGMNTEAFF.

The sample holds one count of this clone. The chain couples TRBV5-1 to TRBJ2-1; D is ambiguous. Germline V gives CDR1 SGHRS, CDR2 YFSETQ. CDR3 length: 15 amino acids. V was pared by 2 bases and J by 1 base, with 10 bases between. CDR3 amino acids: CASSFRVGSYNEQFF. The CDR3 DNA reads TGCGCCAGCAGCTTTAGGGTGGGGTCCTACAATGAGCAGTTCTTC.

This clone was seen once. The rearrangement uses TRBV7-2 and TRBJ2-7, with D uncertain. Trimming pared 5 bases from V and 2 bases from J, leaving 13 bases between. This CDR3 region has 14 residues. The germline gives CDR1 SGHTA, CDR2 FQGNSA. CDR3 residues: CASSPTALPYEQYF. DNA for the CDR3: TGTGCCAGCAGCCCAACTGCCCTCCCCTACGAGCAGTACTTC.

This clone was counted a single time. The CDR3 DNA follows: TGTGCCAGCAGCGTGGCCGGGCCGAGCTCCTACAATGAGCAGTTCTTC. Translation: CASSVAGPSSYNEQFF. V gene TRBV9 combines with J gene TRBJ2-1; no clear D gene. Trimming took off 2 bases at V and 0 bases at J, with 12 bases between the two ends. The CDR3 sequence is 16 residues long. From germline, CDR1 is SGDLS and CDR2 YYNGEE.